The rows below give T cell receptor beta chains drawn from one sample of a study of response to subunit inactivated influenza vaccine. TCRdb recomputed calls from the RT-PCR reads with MiXCR, one row per CDR3 protein. In the table there are around 320,000 distinct CDR3 sequences, 22% of which are singletons. Sample: PBMCs from blood, taken 21 months after vaccination. The receptors originated from a man between 50 and 69 years old who received an inactivated influenza vaccine. Each CDR3 is given with its conserved first and last residue. A D gene is named only where the DNA matches it firmly. Size is omitted from some rows. Given values are once, few, many or a class for expanded clones.

NA | TRBJ1-2 | NA | TRBV11-2 | CGSSLASGNRGYTF | TGTGGCAGCAGCTTAGCTTCCGGGAATCGTGGCTACACCTTC
NA | TRBJ1-1 | NA | TRBV4-2 | CASSQASQGTTEAFF | TGTGCCAGCAGCCAAGCTTCTCAGGGTACCACTGAAGCTTTCTTT
NA | TRBJ1-4 | many | TRBV6-2/TRBV6-3 | CASSYGSTPGKLFF | TGTGCCAGCAGTTACGGCTCCACGCCGGGGAAACTGTTTTTT
NA | TRBJ1-5 | NA | TRBV19 | CARPSQGGYASNQPQHF | TGTGCCAGGCCCTCGCAGGGTGGATACGCTAGCAATCAGCCCCAGCATTTT
NA | TRBJ1-3 | NA | TRBV6-1 | CASSAAGSGNTIYF | TGTGCCAGCAGCGCCGCGGGGTCTGGAAACACCATATATTTT
TRBD1 | TRBJ1-3 | NA | TRBV2 | CASSEWGQGGNTIYF | TGTGCCAGCAGTGAATGGGGACAGGGAGGAAACACCATATATTTT
NA | TRBJ1-6 | NA | TRBV29-1 | CSVEQAPNSPLHF | TGCAGCGTTGAGCAGGCACCAAATTCACCCCTCCACTTT
TRBD2 | TRBJ2-3 | few | TRBV29-1 | CSVGRLAGEITDTQYF | TGCAGCGTTGGAAGACTAGCGGGGGAAATCACAGATACGCAGTATTTT
NA | TRBJ1-3 | NA | TRBV7-9 | CASSLGGDPSGNTIYF | TGTGCCAGCAGCTTAGGAGGGGATCCCTCTGGAAACACCATATATTTT
NA | TRBJ1-1 | many | TRBV12-3/TRBV12-4 | CASRPNTDGNTEAFF | TGTGCCAGCAGGCCCAATACCGACGGGAACACTGAAGCTTTCTTT
NA | TRBJ2-3 | few | TRBV5-1 | CASSLATTLATDTQYF | TGCGCCAGCAGCTTGGCGACTACTCTAGCAACAGATACGCAGTATTTT
NA | TRBJ2-7 | NA | TRBV4-1 | CASSQGIGGTAYEQYF | TGCGCCAGCAGCCAGGGTATTGGCGGGACAGCCTACGAGCAGTACTTC
NA | TRBJ1-2 | many | TRBV10-3 | CAISDGASGYGYTF | TGTGCCATCAGTGACGGGGCCTCGGGCTATGGCTACACCTTC
TRBD1 | TRBJ1-1 | NA | TRBV7-8 | CASSRPGQLNTEAFF | TGTGCCAGCAGCCGACCGGGACAGCTCAACACTGAAGCTTTCTTT
TRBD1 | TRBJ2-7 | NA | TRBV7-2 | CASSLDRENEQYF | TGTGCCAGCAGCCTGGACAGGGAAAACGAGCAGTACTTC
TRBD1 | TRBJ1-1 | few | TRBV5-6 | CASSPGQAFVVGAFF | TGTGCCAGCAGCCCGGGACAGGCGTTCGTAGTAGGAGCTTTCTTT
NA | TRBJ1-2 | few | TRBV6-1 | CASNGGGGYGYTF | TGTGCCAGCAACGGAGGGGGGGGGTATGGCTACACCTTC
TRBD1 | TRBJ2-3 | NA | TRBV12-3/TRBV12-4 | CASSLDRVDQDTQYF | TGTGCCAGCAGTTTGGACAGGGTTGATCAAGATACGCAGTATTTT
TRBD1 | TRBJ1-4 | few | TRBV5-1 | CASSGQGYNEKLFF | TGCGCCAGCAGCGGACAGGGGTATAATGAAAAACTGTTTTTT
TRBD1 | TRBJ2-3 | many | TRBV9 | CASSSNRGPSTDTQYF | TGTGCCAGCAGCTCCAACAGGGGGCCCAGCACAGATACGCAGTATTTT
NA | TRBJ1-6 | NA | TRBV7-8 | CASSSRPLTNVDSPLHF | TGTGCCAGCAGCTCCAGACCCCTCACGAACGTTGATTCACCCCTCCACTTT
TRBD2 | TRBJ2-5 | many | TRBV6-2/TRBV6-3 | CASSYSTGLAAILSETQYF | TGTGCCAGCAGTTACTCGACCGGACTAGCGGCCATCCTGAGCGAGACCCAGTACTTC
TRBD1 | TRBJ1-2 | few | TRBV20-1 | CSASGGQGNYGYTF | TGCAGTGCTAGCGGGGGACAGGGAAACTATGGCTACACCTTC
NA | TRBJ1-2 | few | TRBV7-9 | CASSLAGGPEYGYTF | TGTGCCAGCAGCTTAGCTGGGGGGCCGGAATATGGCTACACCTTC
NA | TRBJ2-6 | NA | TRBV20-1 | CSAVKNGANVLTF | TGCAGTGCCGTGAAGAATGGGGCCAACGTCCTGACTTTC
TRBD1 | TRBJ2-1 | few | TRBV12-3/TRBV12-4 | CASSDRDDEQFF | TGTGCCAGCAGTGACAGGGATGACGAGCAGTTCTTC
NA | TRBJ1-2 | NA | TRBV4-1 | CASSQVSGEVYGYTF | TGCGCCAGCAGCCAAGTCTCAGGGGAGGTCTATGGCTACACCTTC
TRBD1 | TRBJ2-7 | NA | TRBV11-2 | CASSLRDRSYEQYF | TGTGCCAGCAGCCTTCGGGACAGATCCTACGAGCAGTACTTC
NA | TRBJ2-1 | NA | TRBV6-2/TRBV6-3 | CASSRLNSYNEQFF | TGTGCCAGCAGTAGGCTAAACTCCTACAATGAGCAGTTCTTC
TRBD1 | TRBJ2-7 | NA | TRBV9 | CASSRTGGEQYF | TGTGCCAGCAGCAGGACAGGGGGCGAGCAGTACTTC
NA | TRBJ1-4 | many | TRBV29-1 | CSATGTAGNEKLFF | TGCAGCGCCACCGGGACGGCCGGTAATGAAAAACTGTTTTTT
NA | TRBJ2-4 | few | TRBV5-1 | CASSLDRSDIQYF | TGCGCCAGCAGCTTGGACAGGTCGGACATTCAGTACTTC
TRBD1 | TRBJ1-5 | NA | TRBV28 | CASSTNRGNQPQHF | TGTGCCAGCAGCACGAACAGGGGGAATCAGCCCCAGCATTTT
NA | TRBJ1-5 | many | TRBV6-1 | CASSPRRSGNQPQHF | TGTGCCAGCAGTCCACGGAGGAGTGGCAATCAGCCCCAGCATTTT
NA | TRBJ2-3 | NA | TRBV7-8 | CASSFGRTTVRTDTQYF | TGTGCCAGCAGCTTCGGACGGACGACGGTGCGCACAGATACGCAGTATTTT
NA | TRBJ2-1 | NA | TRBV15 | CATSGTSYNEQFF | TGTGCCACCAGTGGCACATCTTACAATGAGCAGTTCTTC
TRBD1 | TRBJ1-2 | few | TRBV5-5 | CASSQGDALYGYTF | TGTGCCAGCAGCCAGGGGGATGCGCTCTATGGCTACACCTTC
NA | TRBJ2-7 | NA | TRBV28 | CASSQQGYEQYF | TGTGCCAGCAGCCAACAGGGATACGAGCAGTACTTC
NA | TRBJ2-4 | few | TRBV6-2/TRBV6-3 | CASSYNVPGAKNIQYF | TGTGCCAGCAGTTACAACGTTCCGGGGGCCAAAAACATTCAGTACTTC
NA | TRBJ1-2 | few | TRBV7-9 | CASSSRDTSQLRYGYTF | TGTGCCAGCAGCTCCCGGGACACTAGCCAGCTTCGCTATGGCTACACCTTC
NA | TRBJ1-1 | few | TRBV10-3 | CAISEFPSNTEAFF | TGTGCCATCAGTGAATTCCCCTCGAACACTGAAGCTTTCTTT
NA | TRBJ1-6 | NA | TRBV5-1 | CASSLEQGYNSPLHF | TGCGCCAGCAGCTTGGAACAGGGTTATAATTCACCCCTCCACTTT
NA | TRBJ1-4 | many | TRBV4-1 | CASSLGRAEKLFF | TGCGCCAGCAGCCTTGGGCGGGCCGAAAAACTGTTTTTT
NA | TRBJ1-5 | NA | TRBV6-5 | CASSYSPQLPQHF | TGTGCCAGCAGTTACTCCCCACAGCTGCCCCAGCATTTT
TRBD2 | TRBJ2-3 | NA | TRBV12-3/TRBV12-4 | CASSFASGGAGGTDTQYF | TGTGCCAGCAGTTTTGCTAGCGGGGGGGCCGGTGGGACAGATACGCAGTATTTT
NA | TRBJ1-1 | NA | TRBV7-2 | CASSLVGRVIAFF | TGTGCCAGCAGCTTAGTAGGCAGGGTTATAGCTTTCTTT
TRBD1 | TRBJ2-2 | NA | TRBV19 | CASRGQGPTGELFF | TGTGCCAGTAGAGGACAGGGACCCACCGGGGAGCTGTTTTTT
NA | TRBJ1-2 | few | TRBV2 | CATRAGIGYTF | TGTGCCACGAGGGCCGGGATCGGCTACACCTTC
NA | TRBJ2-5 | NA | TRBV11-2 | CASSRIAVQETQYF | TGTGCCAGCAGCCGAATAGCGGTTCAAGAGACCCAGTACTTC
NA | TRBJ1-2 | few | TRBV4-1 | CASSQVYQGTYGYTF | TGCGCCAGCAGCCAAGTATATCAGGGTACCTATGGCTACACCTTC
TRBD1 | TRBJ1-3 | few | TRBV3-1 | CASSQAQNRGPGNTIYF | TGTGCCAGCAGCCAAGCCCAAAACAGGGGGCCTGGAAACACCATATATTTT
NA | TRBJ2-3 | once | TRBV15 | CATSRDNPVRADTQYF | TGTGCCACCAGCAGAGATAACCCCGTGCGAGCAGATACGCAGTATTTT
TRBD2 | TRBJ2-1 | NA | TRBV6-4 | CASSPIRTSGLNEQFF | TGTGCCAGCAGTCCAATCCGGACTAGCGGACTAAATGAGCAGTTCTTC
NA | TRBJ2-5 | many | TRBV14 | CASSQDGGGETQYF | TGTGCCAGCAGCCAAGATGGAGGGGGAGAGACCCAGTACTTC